The 4 T cell receptor beta chains below were found in one sample sequenced in a study of blood T cell repertoires in COVID-19. Profiled with immunoSEQ multiplex PCR; TCRdb holds only in-frame clones, not every one. The table has 70,000 to 100,000 clones, roughly 90% seen once. The sample was peripheral blood. The receptors derive from a man aged 50-59 years with COVID-19, enrolled during active disease.

This clone was observed a single time. This chain joins TRBV6-7 and TRBJ1-5; the D gene is possibly TRBD1 (6 bases). TRBV6-7 is labeled an ORF, and its function is uncertain. V was pared by 4 bases and J by 4 bases, with 11 bases between. CDR3 size: 14 residues. Here the CDR3 reads CASSFRDINQPQHF. The CDR3 bases are TGTGCCAGCAGTTTCCGGGACATTAATCAGCCCCAGCATTTT.

The rearrangement uses TRBV11-1 and TRBJ2-5; 11 bases are a match to TRBD2. Germline V CDR1 and CDR2: SGHAT, FQDESV (reference sequence). The CDR3 is made up of 15 amino acids. Trimming took 5 bases from V and 5 from J; bases not matched to a gene: 7. CDR3 region: CASSPQLAGVETQYF. The DNA of the CDR3 is TGTGCCAGCAGCCCCCAACTAGCGGGGGTTGAGACCCAGTACTTC.

V is TRBV7-3 and J is TRBJ2-1; 10 nucleotides agree with TRBD1. CDR1 and CDR2 from the germline V gene are SGHTA and FQGTGA. The V segment lost 6 bases and the J segment 4 bases; nucleotides outside the gene matches: 9. The CDR3 is 16 residues long. The CDR3 here is CASSIIGTGVYNEQFF. DNA for the CDR3: TGTGCCAGCAGTATAATCGGGACAGGGGTATACAATGAGCAGTTCTTC.

The chain carries TRBV4-1 and TRBJ2-1; 9 positions agree with TRBD2. This CDR3 has 17 residues. V lost 5 bases to trimming and J lost 3 bases; unmatched junction nucleotides: 11. Germline V gene sequence: CDR1 MGHRA, CDR2 YSYEKL. For the CDR3, the DNA is TGCGCCAGCAGCGATCGACAAGCGGGGGGTAACTACAATGAGCAGTTCTTC. This encodes CASSDRQAGGNYNEQFF.